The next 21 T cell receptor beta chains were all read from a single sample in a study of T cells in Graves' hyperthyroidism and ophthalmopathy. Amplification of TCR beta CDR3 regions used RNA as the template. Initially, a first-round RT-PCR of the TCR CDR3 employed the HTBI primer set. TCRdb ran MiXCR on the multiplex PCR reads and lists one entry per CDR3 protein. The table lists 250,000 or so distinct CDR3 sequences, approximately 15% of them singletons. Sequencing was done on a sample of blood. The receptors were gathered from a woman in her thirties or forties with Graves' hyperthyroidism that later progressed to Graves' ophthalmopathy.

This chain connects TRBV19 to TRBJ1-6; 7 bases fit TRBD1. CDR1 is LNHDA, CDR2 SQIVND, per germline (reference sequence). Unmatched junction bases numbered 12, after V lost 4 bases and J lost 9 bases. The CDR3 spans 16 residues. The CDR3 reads CASSTRQGWPASPLHF. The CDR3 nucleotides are TGTGCCAGTAGTACTCGACAGGGTTGGCCGGCTTCACCCCTCCACTTT.

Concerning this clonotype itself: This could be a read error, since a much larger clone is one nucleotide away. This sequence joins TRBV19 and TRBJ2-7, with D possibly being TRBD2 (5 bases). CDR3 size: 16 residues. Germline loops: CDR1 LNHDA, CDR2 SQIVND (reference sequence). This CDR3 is CASSTSYGRVTYKQYF. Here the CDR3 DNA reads TGTGCCAGTAGTACCTCTTATGGGCGGGTAACCTACAAGCAGTACTTC.

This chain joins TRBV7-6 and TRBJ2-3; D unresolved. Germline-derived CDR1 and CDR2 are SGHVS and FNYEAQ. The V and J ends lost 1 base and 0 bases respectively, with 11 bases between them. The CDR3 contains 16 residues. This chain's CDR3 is CASSLVGGASTDTQYF. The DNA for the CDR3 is TGTGCCAGCAGCTTAGTGGGCGGAGCCAGCACAGATACGCAGTATTTT.

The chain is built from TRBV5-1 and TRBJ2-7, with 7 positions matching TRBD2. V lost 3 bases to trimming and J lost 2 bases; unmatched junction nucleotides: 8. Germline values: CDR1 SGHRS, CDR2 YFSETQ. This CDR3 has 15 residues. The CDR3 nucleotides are TGCGCCAGCAGCTGGGTGACTAGCTCCCCCTACGAGCAGTACTTC. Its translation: CASSWVTSSPYEQYF.

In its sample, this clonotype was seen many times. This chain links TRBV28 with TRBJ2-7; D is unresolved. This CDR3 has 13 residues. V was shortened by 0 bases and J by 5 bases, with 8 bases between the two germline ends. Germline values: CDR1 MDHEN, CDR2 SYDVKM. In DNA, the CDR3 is TGTGCCAGCAGTTTATGGGGTGGCCACGAGCAGTACTTC. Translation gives CASSLWGGHEQYF.

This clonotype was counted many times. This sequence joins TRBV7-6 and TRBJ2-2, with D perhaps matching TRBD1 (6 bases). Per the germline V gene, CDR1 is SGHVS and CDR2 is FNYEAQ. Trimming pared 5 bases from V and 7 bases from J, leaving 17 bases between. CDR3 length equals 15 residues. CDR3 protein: CASSELQGSLGELFF. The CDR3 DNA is TGTGCCAGCAGCGAACTACAGGGTTCGCTCGGGGAGCTGTTTTTT.

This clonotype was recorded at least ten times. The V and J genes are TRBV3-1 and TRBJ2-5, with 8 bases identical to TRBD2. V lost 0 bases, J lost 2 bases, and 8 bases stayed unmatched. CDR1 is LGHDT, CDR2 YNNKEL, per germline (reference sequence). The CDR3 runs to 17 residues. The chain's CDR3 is CASSQDLAGFGQETQYF. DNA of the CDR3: TGTGCCAGCAGCCAAGACCTAGCGGGCTTTGGACAAGAGACCCAGTACTTC.

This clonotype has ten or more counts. The CDR3 here is CATSRDRPGDTIYF. The CDR3 bases are TGTGCCACCAGCAGAGATCGACCGGGGGACACCATATATTTT. V usage is TRBV15 and J usage is TRBJ1-3, with D maybe TRBD1 (5 bases). V lost 0 bases to trimming and J lost 8 bases, with 11 bases between them. The CDR3 extends over 14 amino acids. Germline values: CDR1 LNHNV, CDR2 YYDKDF (reference sequence).

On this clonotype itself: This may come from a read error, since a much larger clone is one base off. In DNA form, the CDR3 reads TGCGCCAGCAGCGATGAGACGTTCTCTGGAAACACCATGTATTTT. It specifies CASSDETFSGNTMYF. The chain joins TRBV5-1 to TRBJ1-3; unclear D gene. Germline V CDR1 and CDR2: SGHRS, YFSETQ. The CDR3 covers 15 residues.

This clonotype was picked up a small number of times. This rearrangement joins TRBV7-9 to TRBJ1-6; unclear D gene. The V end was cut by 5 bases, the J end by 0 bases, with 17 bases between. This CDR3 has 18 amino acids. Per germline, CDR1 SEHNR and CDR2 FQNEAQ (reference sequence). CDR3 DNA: TGTGCCAGCAGCCACTCTGTTTTGGGGATCTCCTATAATTCACCCCTCCACTTT. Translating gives CASSHSVLGISYNSPLHF.

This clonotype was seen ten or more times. The CDR3, as DNA: TGCAGTGCTAGAGATCGATTGGCGGGAGGGCTCCGGGTAGATACGCAGTATTTT. Translated: CSARDRLAGGLRVDTQYF. The rearrangement links TRBV20-1 to TRBJ2-3, with TRBD2 matching 9 bases. V gave up 0 bases and J gave up 5 bases; unmatched junction bases: 15. The CDR3 consists of 18 residues. Germline CDR1 DFQATT, CDR2 SNEGSKA (reference sequence).

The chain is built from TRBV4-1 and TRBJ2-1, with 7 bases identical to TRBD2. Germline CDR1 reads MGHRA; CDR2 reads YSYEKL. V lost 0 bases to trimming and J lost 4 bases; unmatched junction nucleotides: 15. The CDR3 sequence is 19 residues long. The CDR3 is CASSQETSPYSGRYNEQFF. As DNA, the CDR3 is TGCGCCAGCAGCCAAGAAACGAGCCCATATAGCGGGCGATACAATGAGCAGTTCTTC.

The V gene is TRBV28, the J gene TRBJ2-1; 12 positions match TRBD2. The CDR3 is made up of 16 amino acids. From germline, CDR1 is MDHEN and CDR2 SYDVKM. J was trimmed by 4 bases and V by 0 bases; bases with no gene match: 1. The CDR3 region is CASSLWGLAGYNEQFF. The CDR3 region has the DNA TGTGCCAGCAGTTTATGGGGACTAGCGGGTTACAATGAGCAGTTCTTC. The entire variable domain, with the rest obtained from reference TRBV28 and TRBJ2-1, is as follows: DVKVTQSSRYLVKRTGEKVFLECVQDMDHENMFWYRQDPGLGLRLIYFSYDVKMKEKGDIPEGYSVSREKKERFSLILESASTNQTSMYLCASSLWGLAGYNEQFFGPGTRLTVL.

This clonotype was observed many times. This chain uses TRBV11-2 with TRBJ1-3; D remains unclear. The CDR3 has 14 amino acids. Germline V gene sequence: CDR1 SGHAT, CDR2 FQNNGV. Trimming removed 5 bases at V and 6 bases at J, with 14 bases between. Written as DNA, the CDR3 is TGTGCCAGCAGCGCCGCCCCGGACGTAAACACCATATATTTT. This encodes CASSAAPDVNTIYF.

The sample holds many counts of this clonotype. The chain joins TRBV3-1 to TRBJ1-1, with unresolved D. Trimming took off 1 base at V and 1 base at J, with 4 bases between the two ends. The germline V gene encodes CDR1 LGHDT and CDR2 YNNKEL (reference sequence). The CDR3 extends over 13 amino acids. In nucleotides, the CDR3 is TGTGCCAGCAGCCAAGCGGAGAACACTGAAGCTTTCTTT. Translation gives CASSQAENTEAFF.

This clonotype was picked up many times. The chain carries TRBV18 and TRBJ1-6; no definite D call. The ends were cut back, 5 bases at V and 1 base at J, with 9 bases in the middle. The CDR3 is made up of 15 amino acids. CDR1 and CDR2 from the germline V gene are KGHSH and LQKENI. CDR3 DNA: TGTGCCAGCTCAGCCCGGACGTCCTATAATTCACCCCTCCACTTT. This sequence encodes CASSARTSYNSPLHF.

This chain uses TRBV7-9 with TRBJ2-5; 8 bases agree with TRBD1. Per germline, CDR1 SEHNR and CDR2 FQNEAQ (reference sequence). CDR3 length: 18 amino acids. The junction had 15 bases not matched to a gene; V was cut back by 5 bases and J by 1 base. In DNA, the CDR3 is TGTGCCAGCAGCCAAGATCCTCCTTGGGGGACAGGCCAAGAGACCCAGTACTTC. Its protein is CASSQDPPWGTGQETQYF. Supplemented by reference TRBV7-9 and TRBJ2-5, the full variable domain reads DTGVSQNPRHKITKRGQNVTFRCDPISEHNRLYWYRQTLGQGPEFLTYFQNEAQLEKSRLLSDRFSAERPKGSFSTLEIQRTEQGDSAMYLCASSQDPPWGTGQETQYFGPGTRLLVL.

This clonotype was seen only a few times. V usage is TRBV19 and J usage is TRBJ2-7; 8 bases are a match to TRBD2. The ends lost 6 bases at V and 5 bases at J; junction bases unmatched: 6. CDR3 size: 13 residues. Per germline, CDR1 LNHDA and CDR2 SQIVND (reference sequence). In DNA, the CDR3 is TGTGCCAGTAGCCCGGCGGGGGGTAACGAGCAGTACTTC. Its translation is CASSPAGGNEQYF. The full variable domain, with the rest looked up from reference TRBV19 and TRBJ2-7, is DGGITQSPKYLFRKEGQNVTLSCEQNLNHDAMYWYRQDPGQGLRLIYYSQIVNDFQKGDIAEGYSVSREKKESFPLTVTSAQKNPTAFYLCASSPAGGNEQYFGPGTRLTVT.

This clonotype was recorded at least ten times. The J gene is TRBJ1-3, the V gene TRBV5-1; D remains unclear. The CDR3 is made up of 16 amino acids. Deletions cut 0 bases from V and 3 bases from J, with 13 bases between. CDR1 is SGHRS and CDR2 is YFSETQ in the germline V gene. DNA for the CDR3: TGCGCCAGCAGCTTGGCCACGGGAAGCCTTGGAAACACCATATATTTT. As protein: CASSLATGSLGNTIYF.

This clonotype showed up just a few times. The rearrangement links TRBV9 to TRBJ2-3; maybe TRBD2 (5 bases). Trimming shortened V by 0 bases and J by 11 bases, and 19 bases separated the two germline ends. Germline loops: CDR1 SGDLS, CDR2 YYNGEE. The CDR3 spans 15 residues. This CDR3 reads CASSVGEMRADRQYF. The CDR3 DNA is TGTGCCAGCAGCGTAGGTGAGATGAGGGCGGACCGGCAGTATTTT.

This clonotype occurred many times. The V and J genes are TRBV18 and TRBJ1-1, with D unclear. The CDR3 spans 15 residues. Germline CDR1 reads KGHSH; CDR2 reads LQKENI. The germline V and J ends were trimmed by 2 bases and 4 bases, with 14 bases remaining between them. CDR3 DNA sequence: TGTGCCAGCTCACCAATTGCCCCCAGTGGCACTGAAGCTTTCTTT. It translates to CASSPIAPSGTEAFF.